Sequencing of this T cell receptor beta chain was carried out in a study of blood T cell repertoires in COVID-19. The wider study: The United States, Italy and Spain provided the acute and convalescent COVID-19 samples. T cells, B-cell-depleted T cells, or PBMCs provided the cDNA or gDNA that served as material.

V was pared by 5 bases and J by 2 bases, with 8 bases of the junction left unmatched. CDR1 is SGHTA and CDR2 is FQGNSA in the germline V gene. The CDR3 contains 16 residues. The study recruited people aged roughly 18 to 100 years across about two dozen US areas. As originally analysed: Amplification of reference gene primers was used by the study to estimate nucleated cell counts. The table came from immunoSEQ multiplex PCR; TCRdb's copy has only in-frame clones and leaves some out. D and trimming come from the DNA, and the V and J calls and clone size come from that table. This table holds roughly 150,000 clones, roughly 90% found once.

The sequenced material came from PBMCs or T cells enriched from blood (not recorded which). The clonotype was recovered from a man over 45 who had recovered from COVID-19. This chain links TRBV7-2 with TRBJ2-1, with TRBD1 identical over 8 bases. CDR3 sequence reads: CASSPMAGGPYNEQFF. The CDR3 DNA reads TGTGCCAGCAGCCCTATGGCAGGGGGCCCCTACAATGAGCAGTTCTTC.